The clone carrying this T cell receptor beta chain has more than one count but fewer than ten. Its specificity is unknown. Incorporated into the TCR beta cDNA libraries were unique molecular identifiers, which served to reduce PCR and sequencing biases. TCRdb recomputed calls from the PCR reads with MiXCR, one row per CDR3 protein. The sample shows some 450,000 distinct CDR3 sequences, roughly 45% of them seen only once. This specimen comes from a study of post-analysis software for immune sequencing data. Between the trimmed V and J ends, which lost 5 bases and 2 bases, there was a span of 11 bases. Germline CDR1 and CDR2: SEHNR and FQNEAQ (reference sequence). The CDR3 contains 14 residues. Regarding the study as a whole: Relative to controls, patients had five TRBV segments at higher frequency, with TRBV5-6, TRBV5-1 and TRBV20-1 among these. Controls significantly exceeded multiple sclerosis patients in normalized Chao1 diversity. Batch-matched samples strongly co-clustered by F measure.

The rearrangement joins TRBV7-9 to TRBJ2-3; D not resolved. This TCR came from a girl between 10 and 17 years old with multiple sclerosis. The sequencing sample was made of blood. The CDR3 spells CASSPAQSTDTQYF. The DNA for the CDR3 is TGTGCCAGCAGCCCTGCTCAGTCCACAGATACGCAGTATTTT.